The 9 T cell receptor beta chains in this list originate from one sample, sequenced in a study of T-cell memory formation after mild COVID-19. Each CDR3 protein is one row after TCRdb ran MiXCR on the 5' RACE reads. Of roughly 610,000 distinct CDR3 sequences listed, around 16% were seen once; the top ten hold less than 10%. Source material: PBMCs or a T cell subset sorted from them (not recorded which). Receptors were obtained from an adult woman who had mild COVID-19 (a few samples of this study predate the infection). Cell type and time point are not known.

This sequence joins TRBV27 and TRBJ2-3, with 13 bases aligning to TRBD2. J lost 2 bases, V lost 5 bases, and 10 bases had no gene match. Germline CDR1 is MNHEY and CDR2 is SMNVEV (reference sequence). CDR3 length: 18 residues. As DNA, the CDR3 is TGTGCCAGCAGTAAAACTAGCGGGAGGGCCGCGGTCACAGATACGCAGTATTTT. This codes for CASSKTSGRAAVTDTQYF.

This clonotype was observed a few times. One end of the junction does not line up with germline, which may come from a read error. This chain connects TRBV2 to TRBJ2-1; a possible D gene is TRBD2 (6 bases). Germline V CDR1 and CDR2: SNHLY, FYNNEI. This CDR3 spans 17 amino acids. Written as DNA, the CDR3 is TGTGACAGCAGTGATGGTCACCAGACGGGACTCACCAATGAGCAGTTCTTC. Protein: CDSSDGHQTGLTNEQFF.

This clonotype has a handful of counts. CDR3 in DNA: TGTGCCAGCAGCTTCATAGCGGGAGGGTGGAATGAGCAGTTCTTC. Amino acid sequence: CASSFIAGGWNEQFF. The chain recombines TRBV11-3 with TRBJ2-1; 11 positions match TRBD2. The J segment lost 7 bases and the V segment lost 3 bases, leaving 5 bases of the junction unmatched. The CDR3 length is 15 residues. Germline V lookup: CDR1 SGHNT, CDR2 YENEEA.

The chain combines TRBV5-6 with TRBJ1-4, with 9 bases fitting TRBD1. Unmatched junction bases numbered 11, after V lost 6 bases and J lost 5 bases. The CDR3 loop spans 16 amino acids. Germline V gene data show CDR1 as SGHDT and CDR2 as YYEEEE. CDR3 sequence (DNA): TGTGCCAGCAACCCATGGACAGGGGCCCAAAATGAAAAACTGTTTTTT. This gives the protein CASNPWTGAQNEKLFF.

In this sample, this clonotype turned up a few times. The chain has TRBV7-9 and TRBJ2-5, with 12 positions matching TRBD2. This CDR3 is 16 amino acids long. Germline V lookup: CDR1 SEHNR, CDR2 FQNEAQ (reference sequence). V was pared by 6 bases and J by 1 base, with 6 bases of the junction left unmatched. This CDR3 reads CASRDTSGGFQETQYF. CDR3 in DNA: TGTGCCAGCAGGGACACTAGCGGGGGGTTCCAAGAGACCCAGTACTTC.

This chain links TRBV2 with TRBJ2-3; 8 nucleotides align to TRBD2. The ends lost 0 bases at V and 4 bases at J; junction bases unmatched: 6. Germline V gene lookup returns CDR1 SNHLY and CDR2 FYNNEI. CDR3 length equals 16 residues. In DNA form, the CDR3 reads TGTGCCAGCAGTGAAGCGGGACTAGTGTCATCAGATACGCAGTATTTT. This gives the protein CASSEAGLVSSDTQYF. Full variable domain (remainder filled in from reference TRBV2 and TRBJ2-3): EPEVTQTPSHQVTQMGQEVILRCVPISNHLYFYWYRQILGQKVEFLVSFYNNEISEKSEIFDDQFSVERPDGSNFTLKIRSTKLEDSAMYFCASSEAGLVSSDTQYFGPGTRLTVL.

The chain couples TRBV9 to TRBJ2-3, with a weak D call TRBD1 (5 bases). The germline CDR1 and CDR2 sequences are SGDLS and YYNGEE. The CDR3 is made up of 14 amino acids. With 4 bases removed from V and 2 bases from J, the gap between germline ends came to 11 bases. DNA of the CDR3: TGTGCCAGCAGCTCGTGGGGCTTCACAGATACGCAGTATTTT. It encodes CASSSWGFTDTQYF.

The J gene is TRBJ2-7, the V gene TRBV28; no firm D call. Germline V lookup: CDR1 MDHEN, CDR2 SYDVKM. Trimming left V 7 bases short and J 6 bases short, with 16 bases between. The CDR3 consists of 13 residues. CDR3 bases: TGTGCCAGCACTACCGACCGGGCCGGCGAGCAGTACGTC. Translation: CASTTDRAGEQYV.

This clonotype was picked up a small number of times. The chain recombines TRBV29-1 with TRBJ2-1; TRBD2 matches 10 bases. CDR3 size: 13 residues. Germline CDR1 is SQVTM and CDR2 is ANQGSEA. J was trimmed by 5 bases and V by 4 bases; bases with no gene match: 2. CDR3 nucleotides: TGCAGCGTTGTACTAGCGGGACACAATGAGCAGTTCTTC. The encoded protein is CSVVLAGHNEQFF.